These 18 T cell receptor beta chains were sequenced from one sample in a study of T-cell reconstitution after alpha-beta-depleted transplantation in children (dated by TCRdb to 2016 to 2017). The intended sense of this specimen's treatment or condition label: allogeneic hematopoietic cell transplantation with graft depleted of TCRalphabeta T cells and CD19 B cells. Library creation used PCR. Instrument on record: Illumina HiSeq 2500. To normalize quantification of the TCRbeta repertoire, the TCR libraries were built with molecular barcoding that relied on unique molecular identifiers. Using fastp trimming at Q25 and MiXCR clonotype assembly, TCRdb reanalyzed the public sequencing data and kept in-frame beta chains. CDR3 protein duplicates are merged, each entry listing the most common genes and DNA. Counted in this sample were about 980,000 distinct CDR3 sequences; about 26% of them appeared once. The ten largest account for 25% to 35% of the sample.

The sample in question was PBMCs, mostly from graft donor cells, obtained 360 days after TCRalphabeta/CD19-depleted stem cell transplant. The receptors were gathered from a boy under two years old who had a stem cell transplant for SCID, so the T cells may come from the graft donor.

This clonotype has just a few counts. The J gene is TRBJ2-7, the V gene TRBV28; D possibly corresponds to TRBD1 (6 bases). V gave up 6 bases and J gave up 4 bases, with 22 bases separating them. Germline V gives CDR1 MDHEN, CDR2 SYDVKM. CDR3 length: 16 amino acids. CDR3 amino acids: CASSPGGAGERYEQYF. CDR3 in DNA: TGTGCCAGCAGCCCCGGAGGTGCAGGGGAAAGGTACGAGCAGTACTTC.

In regard to this clonotype: A junction boundary mismatches the germline segment, possibly from a read error. This chain joins TRBV10-3 and TRBJ1-1; D is unresolved. The CDR3 has 14 amino acids. Looked up from germline, CDR1 is ENHRY and CDR2 is SYGVKD. CDR3 DNA: TGTGCCATCAGTAAGTCAGCGCGAAACACTGAAGCTTTCTTT. It codes for CAISKSARNTEAFF.

CDR3 protein: CASSQDSGGVYNEQFF. In nucleotides, the CDR3 is TGTGCCAGCAGCCAAGATTCGGGGGGGGTGTACAATGAGCAGTTCTTC. The chain links TRBV3-1 to TRBJ2-1, with 8 bases matching TRBD2. V was pared by 0 bases and J by 4 bases, with 5 bases of the junction left unmatched. From germline, CDR1 is LGHDT and CDR2 YNNKEL (reference sequence). The CDR3 contains 16 residues.

Details on this clonotype: At one of its ends the junction is not consistent with the germline gene, which may arise from a read error. V gene TRBV11-2 combines with J gene TRBJ2-7; TRBD2 is a possible D gene (5 bases). CDR3 length equals 13 residues. The germline CDR1 and CDR2 sequences are SGHAT and FQNNGV. CDR3 residues: CTSSASRPLEQYF. The CDR3 nucleotides are TGTACCAGCTCCGCTAGCCGCCCATTGGAGCAGTACTTC.

The chain employs TRBV5-1 and TRBJ2-3; D is perhaps TRBD1 or TRBD2 (5 bases each). Trimming shortened V by 1 base and J by 8 bases, and 11 bases separated the two germline ends. This CDR3 has 13 residues. The germline gives CDR1 SGHRS, CDR2 YFSETQ. The CDR3 coding sequence is TGCGCCAGCAGCTTGAGAGGGGCCCTTACGCAGTATTTT. It is translated as CASSLRGALTQYF.

The chain combines TRBV5-1 with TRBJ2-5, with a tentative D call TRBD2 (6 bases). The CDR3 length is 18 residues. Looked up from germline, CDR1 is SGHRS and CDR2 is YFSETQ. V was clipped by 0 bases and J by 2 bases, with 20 bases between them. The CDR3 DNA sequence: TGCGCCAGCAGCTTGGAGAGGATGCGGCTAGGGAGGCAAGAGACCCAGTACTTC. Translated: CASSLERMRLGRQETQYF.

This clonotype has just a few counts. This chain joins TRBV20-1 and TRBJ1-1; D might be TRBD1 (6 bases). This CDR3 contains 17 residues. CDR1 DFQATT and CDR2 SNEGSKA come from the germline V gene (reference sequence). The V gene lost 0 bases and the J gene lost 0 bases, with 17 bases spanning the gap. The CDR3: CSARDSQGRNMNTEAFF. In nucleotides, the CDR3 is TGCAGTGCTAGAGATTCCCAGGGGAGGAACATGAACACTGAAGCTTTCTTT.

V gene TRBV9 combines with J gene TRBJ1-1; D gene uncertain. With 4 bases removed from V and 1 base from J, the gap between germline ends came to 14 bases. Germline V CDR1 and CDR2: SGDLS, YYNGEE. The CDR3 is 15 amino acids. CDR3 DNA: TGTGCCAGCAGCCCTCCGGGGAAAGAGAACACTGAAGCTTTCTTT. Its protein product is CASSPPGKENTEAFF.

This clonotype was counted a few times. The genes are TRBV28 and TRBJ2-4; D might be TRBD2 (6 bases). The CDR3 spans 14 residues. Trimming removed 6 bases at V and 5 bases at J, with 14 bases between. Looked up from germline, CDR1 is MDHEN and CDR2 is SYDVKM. Written as DNA, the CDR3 is TGTGCCAGCAGGGGACGGAGGGCCCAAAACATTCAGTACTTC. Amino acid sequence: CASRGRRAQNIQYF.

This chain joins TRBV7-9 and TRBJ2-5; the match to TRBD1 covers 7 bases. CDR1 SEHNR and CDR2 FQNEAQ come from the germline V gene (reference sequence). The length of the CDR3 is 17 residues. V lost 1 base and J lost 2; bases outside the gene matches: 10. The CDR3 is CASSLVTLRDRQETQYF. The CDR3, as DNA: TGTGCCAGCAGCTTAGTTACACTCCGGGACAGACAAGAGACCCAGTACTTC.

This clonotype has just a few counts. J is TRBJ2-1 and V is TRBV10-3; D is undetermined. The CDR3 sequence is 13 residues long. Trimming removed 3 bases from V and 9 bases from J, with 12 bases in between. Per germline, CDR1 ENHRY and CDR2 SYGVKD. The CDR3 loop reads CAISDLPLAEQFF. The CDR3 region has the DNA TGTGCCATCAGTGATCTCCCCTTGGCTGAGCAGTTCTTC.

The table lists this clonotype with a few counts. The chain links TRBV6-2 or TRBV6-3 to TRBJ2-5, with D tentatively TRBD2 (7 bases). V was clipped by 8 bases and J by 1 base, with 17 bases between them. The CDR3 loop spans 15 amino acids. The germline CDR1 and CDR2 sequences are MNHEY and SVGEGT. CDR3 sequence (DNA): TGTGCCAGCGCGGGGGCAGGGCTACCCCAAGAGACCCAGTACTTC. Protein product: CASAGAGLPQETQYF.

The chain links TRBV9 to TRBJ1-2; D gene ambiguous. The CDR3 contains 14 residues. V shed 2 bases and J shed 3 bases, with 11 bases lying between them. The germline CDR1 and CDR2 sequences are SGDLS and YYNGEE. The chain's CDR3 is CASSVGNGYYGYTF. Written as DNA, the CDR3 is TGTGCCAGCAGCGTGGGGAACGGATACTATGGCTACACCTTC.

This chain links TRBV5-1 with TRBJ2-3, with 10 bases aligning to TRBD2. This CDR3 is 17 amino acids long. J gave up 6 bases and V 4 bases, and 14 bases lay outside the gene matches. CDR1 is SGHRS, CDR2 YFSETQ, per germline. DNA for the CDR3: TGCGCCAGCAGCGACCTTTCTAGCGGGGGTCGGGTGGATACGCAGTATTTT. It is translated as CASSDLSSGGRVDTQYF.

The chain carries TRBV7-2 and TRBJ2-7; TRBD1 matches 11 bases. This CDR3 has 14 amino acids. Trimming cost V 5 bases and J 7 bases; bases outside gene matches: 7. Germline V CDR1 and CDR2: SGHTA, FQGNSA. The DNA for the CDR3 is TGTGCCAGCAGCAGAGCGGGACAGGGGGGGGAGCAGTACTTC. Residues: CASSRAGQGGEQYF.

This chain joins TRBV20-1 and TRBJ2-3; D is possibly TRBD2 (6 bases). Between the trimmed V and J ends, which lost 6 bases and 1 base, there was a span of 14 bases. The germline gives CDR1 DFQATT, CDR2 SNEGSKA (reference sequence). The CDR3 contains 14 residues. CDR3 DNA sequence: TGCAGTGCGGCGGTGGCGGGGCGCACAGATACGCAGTATTTT. Its translation is CSAAVAGRTDTQYF.

This clonotype was observed a handful of times. The chain is built from TRBV20-1 and TRBJ2-5; TRBD2 might be the D (6 bases). The CDR3 is made up of 15 amino acids. With 3 bases removed from V and 5 bases from J, the gap between germline ends came to 19 bases. Germline values: CDR1 DFQATT, CDR2 SNEGSKA (reference sequence). This CDR3 is CSASGSGTSRETQYF. CDR3 sequence (DNA): TGCAGTGCTAGCGGATCTGGGACTTCGAGGGAGACCCAGTACTTC.

The rearrangement links TRBV29-1 to TRBJ2-1; D gene unclear. V dropped 7 bases and J dropped 4 bases, with 14 bases sitting between them. From germline, CDR1 is SQVTM and CDR2 ANQGSEA. The CDR3 has 13 residues. This chain's CDR3 is CSARFLIYNEQFF. The CDR3 nucleotides are TGCAGCGCCCGGTTCCTAATTTACAATGAGCAGTTCTTC.